This T cell receptor beta chain was observed in a study of blood T cell repertoires in COVID-19. Across the whole study: The United States, Italy and Spain supplied acute and convalescent COVID-19 samples. Sources were T cells, B-cell-depleted T cells, or PBMCs; the material itself was cDNA or gDNA.

Authors' data handling: Reference gene primers were amplified, and this amplification served to estimate nucleated cell counts. Some clones are missing from TCRdb's copy, which holds only in-frame ones; the method was immunoSEQ multiplex PCR. V and J calls plus clone size are reproduced from that table; the DNA served to infer D and trimming. The repertoire includes approximately 64,000 clones, about four fifths of them detected once, and approximately 0.8% sits in the top ten. The CDR3 is made up of 15 amino acids. The V and J ends lost 6 bases and 4 bases respectively, with 18 bases between them. CDR1 and CDR2 (germline): LNHDA, SQIVND (reference sequence).

The V call is TRBV19, the J call TRBJ2-5; D possibly corresponds to TRBD2 (7 bases). This sequence was found in a woman in her sixties or seventies with acute or convalescent COVID-19. The sample was peripheral blood. The CDR3 protein is CASSIPGEGRETQYF. For the CDR3, the DNA is TGTGCCAGTAGCATCCCAGGGGAGGGTCGAGAGACCCAGTACTTC.